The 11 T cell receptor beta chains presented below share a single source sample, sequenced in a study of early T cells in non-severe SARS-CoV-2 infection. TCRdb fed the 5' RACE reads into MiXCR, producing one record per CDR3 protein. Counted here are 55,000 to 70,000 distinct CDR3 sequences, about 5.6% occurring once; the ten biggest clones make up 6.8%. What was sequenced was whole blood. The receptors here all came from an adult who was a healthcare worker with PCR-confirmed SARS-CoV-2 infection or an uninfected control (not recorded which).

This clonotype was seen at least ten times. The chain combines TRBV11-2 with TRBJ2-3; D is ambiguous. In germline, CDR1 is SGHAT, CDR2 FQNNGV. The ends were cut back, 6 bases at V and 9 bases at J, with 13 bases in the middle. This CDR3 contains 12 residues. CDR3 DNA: TGTGCCAGCAGTTCTGGACGGGTAACGCAGTATTTT. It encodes CASSSGRVTQYF.

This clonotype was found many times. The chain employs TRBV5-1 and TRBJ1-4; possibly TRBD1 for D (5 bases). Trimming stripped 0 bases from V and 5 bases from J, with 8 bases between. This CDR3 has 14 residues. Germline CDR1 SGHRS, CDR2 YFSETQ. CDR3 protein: CASSLAGTNEKLFF. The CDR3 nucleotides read TGCGCCAGCAGCTTGGCAGGGACGAATGAAAAACTGTTTTTT. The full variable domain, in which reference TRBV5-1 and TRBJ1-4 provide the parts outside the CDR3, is KAGVTQTPRYLIKTRGQQVTLSCSPISGHRSVSWYQQTPGQGLQFLFEYFSETQRNKGNFPGRFSGRQFSNSRSEMNVSTLELGDSALYLCASSLAGTNEKLFFGSGTQLSVL.

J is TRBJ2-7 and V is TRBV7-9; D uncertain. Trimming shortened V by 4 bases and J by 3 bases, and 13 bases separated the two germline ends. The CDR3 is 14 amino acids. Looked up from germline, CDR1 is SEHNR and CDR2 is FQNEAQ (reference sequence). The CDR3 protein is CASSWQVGIYEQYF. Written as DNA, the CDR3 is TGTGCCAGCAGCTGGCAGGTGGGGATCTACGAGCAGTACTTC.

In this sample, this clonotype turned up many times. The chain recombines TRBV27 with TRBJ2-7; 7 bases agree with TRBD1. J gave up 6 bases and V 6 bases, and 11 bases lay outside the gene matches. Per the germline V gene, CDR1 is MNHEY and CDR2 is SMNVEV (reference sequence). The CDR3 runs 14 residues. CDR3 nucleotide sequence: TGTGCCAGCAGGAGAGACAGGGCCGGAGTCGAGCAGTACTTC. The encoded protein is CASRRDRAGVEQYF.

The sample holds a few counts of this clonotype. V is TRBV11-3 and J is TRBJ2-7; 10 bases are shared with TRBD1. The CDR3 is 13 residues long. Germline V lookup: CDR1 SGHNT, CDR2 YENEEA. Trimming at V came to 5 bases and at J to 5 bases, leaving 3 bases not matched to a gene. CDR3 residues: CASSTTGGHEQYF. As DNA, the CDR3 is TGTGCCAGCAGCACGACAGGGGGCCACGAGCAGTACTTC.

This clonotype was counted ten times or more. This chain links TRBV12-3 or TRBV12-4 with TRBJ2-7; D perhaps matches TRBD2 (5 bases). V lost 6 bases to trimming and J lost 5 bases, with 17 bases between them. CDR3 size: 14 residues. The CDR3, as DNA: TGTGCCAGCAGCATACTACGGGGTCCGAACGAGCAGTACTTC. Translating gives CASSILRGPNEQYF.

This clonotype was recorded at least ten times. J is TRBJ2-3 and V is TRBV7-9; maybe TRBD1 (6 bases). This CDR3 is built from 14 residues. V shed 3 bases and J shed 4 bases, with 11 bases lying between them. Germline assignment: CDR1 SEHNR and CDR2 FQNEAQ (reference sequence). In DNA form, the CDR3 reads TGTGCCAGCAGCTTCGGGTGGGGGCCAGATACGCAGTATTTT. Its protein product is CASSFGWGPDTQYF.

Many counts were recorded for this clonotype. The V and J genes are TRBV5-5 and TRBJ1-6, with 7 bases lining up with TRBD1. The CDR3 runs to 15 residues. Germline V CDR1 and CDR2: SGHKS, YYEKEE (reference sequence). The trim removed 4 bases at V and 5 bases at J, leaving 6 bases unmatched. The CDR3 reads CASSREGQHNSPLHF. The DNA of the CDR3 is TGTGCCAGCAGCCGTGAGGGACAGCATAATTCACCCCTCCACTTT.

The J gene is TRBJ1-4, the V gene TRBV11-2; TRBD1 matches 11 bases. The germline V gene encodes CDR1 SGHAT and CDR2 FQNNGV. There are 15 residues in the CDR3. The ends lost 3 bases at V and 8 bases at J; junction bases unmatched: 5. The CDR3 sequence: CASSFGQGAREKLFF. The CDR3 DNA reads TGTGCCAGCAGCTTTGGACAGGGGGCGCGAGAAAAACTGTTTTTT.

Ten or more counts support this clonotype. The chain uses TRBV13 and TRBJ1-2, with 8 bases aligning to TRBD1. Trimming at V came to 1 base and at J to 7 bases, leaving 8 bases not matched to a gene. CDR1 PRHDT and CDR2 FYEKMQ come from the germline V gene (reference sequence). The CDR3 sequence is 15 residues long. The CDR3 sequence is CASSLAAQGAGGYTF. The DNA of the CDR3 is TGTGCCAGCAGCTTAGCCGCTCAGGGGGCGGGTGGCTACACCTTC.

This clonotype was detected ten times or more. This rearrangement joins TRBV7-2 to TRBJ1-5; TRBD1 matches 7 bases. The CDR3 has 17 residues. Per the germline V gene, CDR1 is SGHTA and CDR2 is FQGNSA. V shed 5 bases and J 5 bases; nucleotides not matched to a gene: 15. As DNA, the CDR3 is TGTGCCAGCAGCAACAGACAGGGACTCTATCCCGATCAGCCCCAGCATTTT. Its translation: CASSNRQGLYPDQPQHF.